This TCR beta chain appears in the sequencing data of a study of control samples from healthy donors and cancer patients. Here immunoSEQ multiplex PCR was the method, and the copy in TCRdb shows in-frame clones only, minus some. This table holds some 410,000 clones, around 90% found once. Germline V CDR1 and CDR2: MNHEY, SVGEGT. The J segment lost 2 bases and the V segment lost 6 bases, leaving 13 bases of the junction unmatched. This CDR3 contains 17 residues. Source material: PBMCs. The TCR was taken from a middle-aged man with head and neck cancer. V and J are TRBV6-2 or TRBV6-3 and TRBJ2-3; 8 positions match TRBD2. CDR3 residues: CASSPYPGGASTDTQYF. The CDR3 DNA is TGTGCCAGCAGCCCTTACCCCGGGGGGGCGTCCACAGATACGCAGTATTTT.